A selection of T cell receptor beta chains follows, all from one sample in a study of shared clonotypes between healthy human individuals. Clones were sequenced by immunoSEQ multiplex PCR, and TCRdb holds only the in-frame ones, with some missing. Of around 2,000,000 clones in the sample, less than 95% were seen once. The material sequenced was naive CD8+ T cells sorted from blood. Receptors were obtained from a man between 18 and 35 years old in good health. Both conserved end residues are part of each CDR3. A D gene is named only where the DNA matches it firmly. A clone size is listed for some rows: how often the clone was seen (once, few, many), or a class if it is expanded.

cdr3_nt cdr3_aa j_call d_call cdr3_length v_call clone_size
TGTGCCAGCAGCGTCTGGACAGACGGGATCGAGGCCAACGTCCTGACTTTC CASSVWTDGIEANVLTF TRBJ2-6 - 17 TRBV9 -
TGCAGCGTTTCACAGGGGAACGAGCAGTACTTC CSVSQGNEQYF TRBJ2-7 TRBD1 11 TRBV29-1 once
TGTGCCAGCAGCTCGTGGGGGGCAACTAATGAAAAACTGTTTTTT CASSSWGATNEKLFF TRBJ1-4 - 15 TRBV5-8 -
TGTGCCAGTAGTCAGGGGCAGAACACTGAAGCTTTCTTT CASSQGQNTEAFF TRBJ1-1 - 13 TRBV19 -
TGTGCCAGCAGCTTAGATTCCGGGCCAAATCACTTC CASSLDSGPNHF TRBJ2-7 - 12 TRBV5-5 -
TGCGCCAGCAGCCAAGATGGCGGCTGGGAGCAGTACTTC CASSQDGGWEQYF TRBJ2-7 - 13 TRBV4-3 -
TGTGCCAGCAGTCTGTTAGCGGGGGGGCCTGATACGCAGTATTTT CASSLLAGGPDTQYF TRBJ2-3 TRBD2 15 TRBV28 -
TGCAGCGTTGAAGATAGGGGTCCTGGGGGCTACACCTTC CSVEDRGPGGYTF TRBJ1-2 - 13 TRBV29-1 -
TGTGCCAGCAGTTTATTGGCGGGAAGCACCGGGGAGCTGTTTTTT CASSLLAGSTGELFF TRBJ2-2 - 15 TRBV6-5 -
TGTGCCAGCAGCTTAGCGCTCGGGGCGCAGGAGACCCAGTACTTC CASSLALGAQETQYF TRBJ2-5 - 15 TRBV7-9 -
TGTGCCAGCAGCTTCGGGATTACCGGGGAGCTGTTTTTT CASSFGITGELFF TRBJ2-2 - 13 TRBV5-4 once
TGTGCCAGCAGTGAAGTAGCGGATACCACCGGGGAGCTGTTTTTT CASSEVADTTGELFF TRBJ2-2 - 15 TRBV6-1 -
TGTGCCAGCAGCTCAACGGGGGGGACGAACACCGGGGAGCTGTTTTTT CASSSTGGTNTGELFF TRBJ2-2 TRBD2 16 TRBV11-2 -
TGTGCCAGCAGCCTCTCGTATGAAGCTTTCTTT CASSLSYEAFF TRBJ1-1 - 11 TRBV7-9 -
TGTGCCAGCAGTGAGATGACGGGCCAAGAGACCCAGTACTTC CASSEMTGQETQYF TRBJ2-5 - 14 TRBV6-5 -
TGTGCCAGCAGCCGGGGCAGCGGCCTCAACTACGAGCAGTACTTC CASSRGSGLNYEQYF TRBJ2-7 - 15 TRBV5-5 -
TGTGCCAGCAGTTACTCCGGGACAGGGGTGAGCTACACCTTC CASSYSGTGVSYTF TRBJ1-2 TRBD1 14 TRBV6-6 -
TGTGCCAGCAGCCCCCTAGCGGTGACCTCCTACGAGCAGTACTTC CASSPLAVTSYEQYF TRBJ2-7 TRBD2 15 TRBV7-9 -
TGTGCCAGCAGTTACAGGGCCCCGGGACTAGCCCACGAGCAGTACTTC CASSYRAPGLAHEQYF TRBJ2-7 TRBD2 16 TRBV6-5 -
TGTGCCAGCAGCTTGCGGGGATCTAACTATGGCTACACCTTC CASSLRGSNYGYTF TRBJ1-2 - 14 TRBV11-2 -
TGTGCCAGCAGCCCTACCGGCAGGAACACTGAAGCTTTCTTT CASSPTGRNTEAFF TRBJ1-1 - 14 TRBV7-2 -
TGTGCCTCGGACAATCGTCTCTACGAGCAGTACTTC CASDNRLYEQYF TRBJ2-7 - 12 TRBV30 -
TGTGCCAGCTACGGCCAATGGCCTAACTATGGCTACACCTTC CASYGQWPNYGYTF TRBJ1-2 - 14 TRBV7-2 -
TGTGCCAGCAGTTTGACAGGTGAGGGGTACGAGCAGTACTTC CASSLTGEGYEQYF TRBJ2-7 - 14 TRBV28 -
TGTGCCAGCAGTCCTGGACCGGGACAGGGCAATTACGAGCAGTACTTC CASSPGPGQGNYEQYF TRBJ2-7 TRBD1 16 TRBV27 once
TGTGCCAGCAGTGATCCGGTGGGCAATCAGCCCCAGCATTTT CASSDPVGNQPQHF TRBJ1-5 - 14 TRBV2 -
TGTGCCAGCAGCGCCCAGGAGGGTGTGGGAAATGAGCAGTTCTTC CASSAQEGVGNEQFF TRBJ2-1 - 15 TRBV9 -
TGTGCCAGACGGGGCGGGGGGGCCCGTCAAGAGACCCAGTACTTC CARRGGGARQETQYF TRBJ2-5 TRBD2 15 TRBV5-3 -
TGCGCCAGCAGCCAAGGAGGGCAAAGGGGCGGGGAGCTGTTTTTT CASSQGGQRGGELFF TRBJ2-2 - 15 TRBV4-1 -
TGCGCCAGCAGCCAAGAGGGGACAGGAATAATCGACTACGAGCAGTACTTC CASSQEGTGIIDYEQYF TRBJ2-7 TRBD1 17 TRBV4-1 -
TGTGCCAGCAGTTACGTTTCTGGGGCCAACGTCCTGACTTTC CASSYVSGANVLTF TRBJ2-6 - 14 TRBV6-5 -
TGTGCCAGCAGTACTAGCGGGGGGGTGAATGAGCAGTTCTTC CASSTSGGVNEQFF TRBJ2-1 TRBD2 14 TRBV6-1 -
TGCGCCAGCAGTGACAACGTCGGAGGCTCCTACAATGAGCAGTTCTTC CASSDNVGGSYNEQFF TRBJ2-1 - 16 TRBV10-2 -
TGTGCCAGCACCCCCGGGACAGGGCATAATTCACCCCTCCACTTT CASTPGTGHNSPLHF TRBJ1-6 TRBD1 15 TRBV19 once
TGCGCCAGCGGCTTCTACGAGCAGTACTTC CASGFYEQYF TRBJ2-7 - 10 TRBV10-2 once
TGTGCCAGCAGGGTGGGGACAGGGGGACTCTACGAGCAGTACTTC CASRVGTGGLYEQYF TRBJ2-7 TRBD1 15 TRBV6-5 -
TGTGCCAGCAGCGTAGTGGGGGCTAGCGGGGAGACCCAGTACTTC CASSVVGASGETQYF TRBJ2-5 TRBD2 15 TRBV9 -
TGTGCCATCAGTGACTCTGGAGGGTATGGACCCCTCCACTTT CAISDSGGYGPLHF TRBJ1-6 - 14 TRBV10-3 -
TGTGCCAGCAGCCCAGGGGGTGTTCACGAGCAGTACTTC CASSPGGVHEQYF TRBJ2-7 TRBD1 13 TRBV9 -
TGTGCCAGCAGCACCTTGGAGAGGTACACCGGGGAGCTGTTTTTT CASSTLERYTGELFF TRBJ2-2 - 15 TRBV11-2 -
TGTGCCAGCAGCTTAGCGCAGGGGGGCATATACGAGCAGTACTTC CASSLAQGGIYEQYF TRBJ2-7 - 15 TRBV7-6 -
TGTGCCAGCAGTTACTCCGGGGGTCGAGAGACCCAGTACTTC CASSYSGGRETQYF TRBJ2-5 - 14 TRBV6-6 once
TGTGCCAGCAGCCTAGACAGCCAGAACACCGGGGAGCTGTTTTTT CASSLDSQNTGELFF TRBJ2-2 - 15 TRBV7-9 -
TGCGCCAGCAGCCAATACAGGACCCATGGCTACACCTTC CASSQYRTHGYTF TRBJ1-2 - 13 TRBV4-1 -